Described below is a single T cell receptor beta chain sequence and its context. This CDR3 comprises 13 residues. V gave up 6 bases and J gave up 4 bases, with 12 bases separating them. In germline, CDR1 is WSHSY, CDR2 SAAADI. This sample was taken from a study of control samples from healthy donors and cancer patients. TCRdb keeps only in-frame clones here, not all; method: immunoSEQ multiplex PCR. The table includes some 120,000 clones, around 90% detected once. The chain is built from TRBV10-2 and TRBJ1-1; D remains ambiguous. The source of this sequence is an older woman in good health. The sequenced material came from blood. This CDR3 is CASRGPRGTEAFF. The DNA for the CDR3 is TGCGCCAGCAGGGGTCCCCGAGGCACTGAAGCTTTCTTT.